The 6 T cell receptor beta chains given below trace back to one sample, sequenced in a study of response to subunit inactivated influenza vaccine. TCRdb redid the calling of the RT-PCR reads with MiXCR, one entry per CDR3 protein. The sample includes hundreds of thousands of distinct CDR3 sequences, 10% to 15% of them seen just once. The starting material was PBMCs from blood, obtained on the day of vaccination. These receptors were collected from a man aged 45-65 years who received an inactivated influenza vaccine.

The chain uses TRBV7-2 and TRBJ2-4, with 10 bases fitting TRBD2. The germline V gene encodes CDR1 SGHTA and CDR2 FQGNSA. The CDR3 is 14 residues long. V lost 5 bases, J lost 8 bases, and 6 bases stayed unmatched. The CDR3 sequence is CASSQREGLYIQYF. CDR3 DNA sequence: TGTGCCAGCAGCCAGCGGGAGGGCCTCTACATTCAGTACTTC.

This clonotype was observed many times. The V and J genes are TRBV28 and TRBJ2-3, with unresolved D. This CDR3 spans 16 amino acids. Trimming removed 3 bases at V and 6 bases at J, with 19 bases between. Per the germline V gene, CDR1 is MDHEN and CDR2 is SYDVKM. The CDR3: CASSFLSTSSGDTQYF. CDR3 nucleotide sequence: TGTGCCAGCAGTTTCCTCTCAACTTCGAGTGGGGATACGCAGTATTTT.

This clonotype was seen a few times. The chain couples TRBV20-1 to TRBJ2-7; a possible D gene is TRBD2 (6 bases). Germline values: CDR1 DFQATT, CDR2 SNEGSKA (reference sequence). Trimming cost V 5 bases and J 0 bases, with 14 bases left between them. The CDR3 extends over 14 amino acids. CDR3 DNA: TGCAGTGCTCCCTTCCAGGGACTCTCCTACGAGCAGTACTTC. Its translation is CSAPFQGLSYEQYF.

The rearrangement joins TRBV15 to TRBJ1-5; the D gene is possibly TRBD1 (5 bases). The CDR3 is made up of 14 amino acids. Trimming took off 2 bases at V and 4 bases at J, with 9 bases between the two ends. Germline V gene data show CDR1 as LNHNV and CDR2 as YYDKDF (reference sequence). CDR3 coding DNA: TGTGCCACCAGCAGACTCCGGGGGAATCAGCCCCAGCATTTT. It encodes CATSRLRGNQPQHF.

The genes are TRBV5-1 and TRBJ1-4; 7 positions match TRBD1. The CDR3 has 14 amino acids. Unmatched junction bases numbered 6, after V lost 4 bases and J lost 6 bases. Germline CDR1 reads SGHRS; CDR2 reads YFSETQ. The CDR3 sequence is CASSGGTADEKLFF. The CDR3 nucleotides read TGCGCCAGCAGCGGCGGGACAGCTGATGAAAAACTGTTTTTT.

This clonotype was detected only a few times. The chain joins TRBV10-3 to TRBJ2-1, with 9 positions matching TRBD1. The CDR3 covers 15 residues. V shed 7 bases, J shed 3 bases, and the junction held 7 bases outside the gene matches. CDR1 ENHRY and CDR2 SYGVKD come from the germline V gene. The CDR3 spells CAITSDRGNYNEQFF. The CDR3 region has the DNA TGTGCCATCACCTCGGACAGGGGCAACTACAATGAGCAGTTCTTC.